Shown below are 27 T cell receptor beta chains from a single sample sequenced in a study of blood T cell repertoires in COVID-19. Some clones are missing from TCRdb's copy, which holds only in-frame ones; the method was immunoSEQ multiplex PCR. The table lists roughly 150,000 clones, around 86% of them singletons. The specimen was peripheral blood. The receptors shown here come from a woman over 75 with acute or convalescent COVID-19.

The chain uses TRBV19 and TRBJ2-2; no definite D call. The CDR3 consists of 14 residues. V shed 7 bases and J shed 0 bases, with 9 bases lying between them. The germline V gene encodes CDR1 LNHDA and CDR2 SQIVND (reference sequence). DNA of the CDR3: TGTGCCAGTATTGACAAGTCGAACACCGGGGAGCTGTTTTTT. It is translated as CASIDKSNTGELFF.

The chain uses TRBV3-1 (or the pseudogene TRBV3-2) and TRBJ2-3; TRBD1 might be the D (5 bases). The CDR3 runs 13 residues. Trimming removed 5 bases at V and 1 base at J, with 7 bases between. The V gene's germline CDR1 is LGHDT and CDR2 YNNKEL (reference sequence). CDR3 residues: CASSSRGTDTQYF. In DNA form, the CDR3 reads TGTGCCAGCAGCAGCAGGGGCACAGATACGCAGTATTTT.

J is TRBJ1-2 and V is TRBV18, with 7 bases aligning to TRBD1. J lost 2 bases, V lost 2 bases, and 8 bases had no gene match. The CDR3 runs 16 residues. From germline, CDR1 is KGHSH and CDR2 LQKENI. In nucleotides, the CDR3 is TGTGCCAGCTCACCAACCACCACGACAGGGAACTATGGCTACACCTTC. As protein: CASSPTTTTGNYGYTF.

The chain employs TRBV29-1 and TRBJ2-1; a weak D match, TRBD2 (6 bases). V was cut by 1 base and J by 4 bases, with 11 bases left in between. The V gene's germline CDR1 is SQVTM and CDR2 ANQGSEA. CDR3 length equals 14 residues. The CDR3 protein is CSVEGRGSYNEQFF. In DNA form, the CDR3 reads TGCAGCGTTGAAGGGCGGGGTTCTTACAATGAGCAGTTCTTC.

This chain links TRBV18 with TRBJ1-1; 8 bases map to TRBD1. V lost 3 bases, J lost 5 bases, and 8 bases stayed unmatched. Germline loops: CDR1 KGHSH, CDR2 LQKENI. The CDR3 sequence is 15 residues long. The CDR3 spells CASSPVDRGHTEAFF. CDR3 DNA sequence: TGTGCCAGCTCACCCGTTGACAGGGGTCATACTGAAGCTTTCTTT.

The gene calls are TRBV3-1 (or the pseudogene TRBV3-2) and TRBJ2-3; 14 bases are shared with TRBD2. The ends lost 4 bases at V and 9 bases at J; junction bases unmatched: 6. The length of the CDR3 is 15 residues. From germline, CDR1 is LGHDT and CDR2 YNNKEL (reference sequence). The CDR3 is CASSRPGLAGVTQYF. CDR3 in DNA: TGTGCCAGCAGCCGCCCGGGACTAGCGGGAGTCACGCAGTATTTT.

V gene TRBV28 combines with J gene TRBJ1-6; D not certain. In germline, CDR1 is MDHEN, CDR2 SYDVKM. This CDR3 contains 14 residues. The germline V and J ends were trimmed by 2 bases and 14 bases, with 16 bases remaining between them. The CDR3 loop is CASSLGWEDGSLHF. The CDR3 coding sequence is TGTGCCAGCAGTTTAGGCTGGGAGGATGGGTCCCTCCACTTT.

CDR3 DNA: TGTGCCACCAGTGATCCCTCTAGCGACAGCTCCTACAATGAGCAGTTCTTC. Its protein product is CATSDPSSDSSYNEQFF. The rearrangement links TRBV24-1 to TRBJ2-1; D is possibly TRBD2 (6 bases). The germline CDR1 and CDR2 sequences are KGHDR and SFDVKD. With 3 bases removed from V and 0 bases from J, the gap between germline ends came to 14 bases. CDR3 length: 17 residues.

The rearrangement links TRBV2 to TRBJ2-5; 7 bases align to TRBD2. The CDR3 consists of 17 residues. The V segment lost 2 bases and the J segment 5 bases; nucleotides outside the gene matches: 14. Germline values: CDR1 SNHLY, CDR2 FYNNEI. CDR3 loop: CASSELIRGRDRETQYF. The CDR3 bases are TGTGCCAGCAGTGAATTGATCCGGGGGAGGGATAGGGAGACCCAGTACTTC. Variable domain in full (rest from reference TRBV2 and TRBJ2-5): EPEVTQTPSHQVTQMGQEVILRCVPISNHLYFYWYRQILGQKVEFLVSFYNNEISEKSEIFDDQFSVERPDGSNFTLKIRSTKLEDSAMYFCASSELIRGRDRETQYFGPGTRLLVL.

This chain links TRBV30 with TRBJ1-2; 11 positions match TRBD1. The CDR3 totals 14 residues. CDR1 is GTSNPN and CDR2 is SVGIG in the germline V gene (reference sequence). Germline trimming cut 2 bases from V and 8 bases from J; bases unmatched to any gene: 7. CDR3 sequence: CAWSLWTGGDGYTF. CDR3 nucleotide sequence: TGTGCCTGGAGTTTATGGACAGGGGGCGACGGCTACACCTTC.

The chain couples TRBV28 to TRBJ1-4, with D hard to call. The CDR3 spans 11 residues. Germline CDR1 reads MDHEN; CDR2 reads SYDVKM. With 5 bases removed from V and 5 bases from J, the gap between germline ends came to 3 bases. The chain's CDR3 is CASSLNEKLFF. CDR3 sequence (DNA): TGTGCCAGCAGTCTAAATGAAAAACTGTTTTTT.

The chain couples TRBV18 to TRBJ1-5, with D possibly matching TRBD1 (5 bases). V lost 3 bases, J lost 1 base, and 10 bases lay in between. The CDR3 runs 15 residues. CDR1 is KGHSH, CDR2 LQKENI, per germline. CDR3 nucleotide sequence: TGTGCCAGCTCACCCGGACGACAGAGCAATCAGCCCCAGCATTTT. Its protein product is CASSPGRQSNQPQHF.

This clone was observed once. The rearrangement joins TRBV4-1 to TRBJ2-7; D possibly corresponds to TRBD1 (5 bases). The germline gives CDR1 MGHRA, CDR2 YSYEKL. Trimming took 3 bases from V and 6 from J, leaving 21 bases between them. The CDR3 extends over 16 amino acids. CDR3 loop: CASSQDERRTFFEQYF. The CDR3 bases are TGCGCCAGCAGCCAGGACGAACGACGGACATTTTTCGAGCAGTACTTC.

The chain combines TRBV5-1 with TRBJ2-3; D perhaps matches TRBD1 (6 bases). Trimming left V 5 bases short and J 1 base short, with 11 bases between. From germline, CDR1 is SGHRS and CDR2 YFSETQ. CDR3 length equals 14 residues. The CDR3 reads CASSSGVRTDTQYF. DNA of the CDR3: TGCGCCAGCAGTTCAGGGGTCCGCACAGATACGCAGTATTTT.

This clone was observed a few times. The chain links TRBV30 to TRBJ2-7; no firm D call. Germline loops: CDR1 GTSNPN, CDR2 SVGIG (reference sequence). This CDR3 region has 14 residues. Trimming took 4 bases from V and 0 from J, leaving 13 bases between them. The CDR3 is CAWTPTTASYEQYF. CDR3 in DNA: TGTGCCTGGACCCCTACTACCGCCTCCTACGAGCAGTACTTC.

The gene calls are TRBV6-5 and TRBJ1-2; 8 positions match TRBD1. Trimming cost V 2 bases and J 6 bases; bases outside gene matches: 8. Germline CDR1 MNHEY, CDR2 SVGAGI. The CDR3 has 15 amino acids. In DNA form, the CDR3 reads TGTGCCAGCAGTTACGTTTCAGGGGGCGCGAATGGCTACACCTTC. The encoded protein is CASSYVSGGANGYTF.

The V call is TRBV19, the J call TRBJ1-3; possibly TRBD1 for D (5 bases). CDR3 size: 14 residues. Germline V CDR1 and CDR2: LNHDA, SQIVND (reference sequence). With 7 bases removed from V and 5 bases from J, the gap between germline ends came to 15 bases. CDR3 DNA: TGTGCCAGTACCTCACAGGAGGGCCGAAACACCATATATTTT. Its translation is CASTSQEGRNTIYF.

This chain joins TRBV5-1 and TRBJ2-7; 7 bases are shared with TRBD1. CDR1 and CDR2 from the germline V gene are SGHRS and YFSETQ. V lost 4 bases and J lost 5; bases outside the gene matches: 12. This CDR3 has 15 residues. The CDR3 region has the DNA TGCGCCAGCAGCCCGGGACAGAGAGCAGCGCACGAGCAGTACTTC. Protein: CASSPGQRAAHEQYF.

The chain couples TRBV7-2 to TRBJ1-2; D is unresolved. Germline CDR1 is SGHTA and CDR2 is FQGNSA. V was cut by 1 base and J by 3 bases, with 9 bases left in between. The CDR3 extends over 14 amino acids. This CDR3 reads CASSLVSSDYGYTF. CDR3 sequence (DNA): TGTGCCAGCAGCTTAGTATCCTCGGACTATGGCTACACCTTC. Full variable domain (outside the CDR3, taken from reference TRBV7-2 and TRBJ1-2): GAGVSQSPSNKVTEKGKDVELRCDPISGHTALYWYRQSLGQGLEFLIYFQGNSAPDKSGLPSDRFSAERTGGSVSTLTIQRTQQEDSAVYLCASSLVSSDYGYTFGSGTRLTVV.

The CDR3 loop reads CASSTLTRGNQPQHF. In nucleotides, the CDR3 is TGTGCCAGCAGTACCCTGACCAGGGGCAATCAGCCCCAGCATTTT. The rearrangement joins TRBV5-6 to TRBJ1-5; the D gene is possibly TRBD1 (5 bases). V lost 5 bases, J lost 2 bases, and 14 bases lay in between. The germline V gene encodes CDR1 SGHDT and CDR2 YYEEEE. The CDR3 has 15 residues.

The CDR3 region is CAWSDPVGTRGYTF. Here the CDR3 DNA reads TGTGCCTGGAGTGACCCCGTTGGTACTCGAGGCTACACCTTC. The chain combines TRBV30 with TRBJ1-2; D gene unclear. Germline loops: CDR1 GTSNPN, CDR2 SVGIG (reference sequence). Trimming stripped 1 base from V and 8 bases from J, with 17 bases between. CDR3 length: 14 residues.

The gene calls are TRBV7-2 and TRBJ2-3; TRBD1 matches at 7 bases. Trimming at V came to 3 bases and at J to 5 bases, leaving 2 bases not matched to a gene. This CDR3 contains 13 residues. Germline values: CDR1 SGHTA, CDR2 FQGNSA. CDR3 DNA: TGTGCCAGCAGCTTGACAGGGAGAGATACGCAGTATTTT. Amino acid sequence: CASSLTGRDTQYF.

This clone was counted a few times. The chain recombines TRBV28 with TRBJ2-7, with 10 bases fitting TRBD1. The CDR3 length is 14 residues. The trim removed 3 bases at V and 3 bases at J, leaving 2 bases unmatched. The germline CDR1 and CDR2 sequences are MDHEN and SYDVKM. The CDR3 nucleotides are TGTGCCAGCAGTTTGGACAGGGGGATCTACGAGCAGTACTTC. Translation: CASSLDRGIYEQYF.

This CDR3 reads CASSASGSYNEQFF. As DNA, the CDR3 is TGTGCCAGCAGCGCCAGTGGTTCCTACAATGAGCAGTTCTTC. The chain links TRBV9 to TRBJ2-1; no clear D gene. Germline V gene data show CDR1 as SGDLS and CDR2 as YYNGEE. The CDR3 length is 14 residues. V lost 3 bases, J lost 1 base, and 8 bases lay in between.

The genes are TRBV12-3 or TRBV12-4 and TRBJ1-2; no definite D call. Trimming pared 3 bases from V and 7 bases from J, leaving 12 bases between. The CDR3 spans 13 residues. The CDR3 region is CASSFGVTRGYTF. The CDR3, as DNA: TGTGCCAGCAGTTTTGGAGTCACACGTGGCTACACCTTC.

The rearrangement links TRBV2 to TRBJ1-3, with D uncertain. Deletions cut 4 bases from V and 4 bases from J, with 14 bases between. The germline V gene encodes CDR1 SNHLY and CDR2 FYNNEI. There are 15 residues in the CDR3. The CDR3 bases are TGTGCCAGCAGTGTGATGGGCGGGGTAGGAAACACCATATATTTT. It encodes CASSVMGGVGNTIYF.

This chain links TRBV9 with TRBJ1-2; D gene unclear. Per germline, CDR1 SGDLS and CDR2 YYNGEE. The V gene lost 0 bases and the J gene lost 7 bases, with 13 bases spanning the gap. This CDR3 is built from 14 residues. The CDR3 bases are TGTGCCAGCAGCGTAGATTTGAGGGAGGGTGGCTACACCTTC. Its protein is CASSVDLREGGYTF.